This T cell receptor (beta chain) is drawn from a study of beta chain features in type 1 diabetes. Study-wide context: Healthy donors and patients had similar age, gender and cell yields. Study outcomes and limitations: Insertions at VDJ junctions were less frequent in type 1 diabetes patients. These patients also deleted more nucleotides at the same junctions. Significant though moderate, a shortening of TCRB CDR3s appeared in all four CD4+ subsets of Type 1 diabetes patients.

The CDR3 contains 15 residues. CDR1 and CDR2 from the germline V gene are SGHDN and FVKESK. J gave up 3 bases and V 4 bases, and 6 bases lay outside the gene matches. With regard to this clone: No antigen is known for it.

Of the isolated RNA, all was reverse transcribed, and so the sequenced material was expressed TCRB transcripts. The method was immunoSEQ multiplex PCR; TCRdb's version includes in-frame clones alone and lacks a portion of them. The sample yields approximately 360,000 clones, 10% to 15% seen once. This TCR derives from a woman aged 18-29 years with type 1 diabetes. The sequenced sample consisted of naive CD4+ T cells from blood. The chain carries TRBV14 and TRBJ2-7; 10 positions match TRBD2. The CDR3 region is CASSLRASGGYEQYF. The CDR3 nucleotides are TGTGCCAGCAGCCTTCGGGCTAGCGGGGGCTACGAGCAGTACTTC.